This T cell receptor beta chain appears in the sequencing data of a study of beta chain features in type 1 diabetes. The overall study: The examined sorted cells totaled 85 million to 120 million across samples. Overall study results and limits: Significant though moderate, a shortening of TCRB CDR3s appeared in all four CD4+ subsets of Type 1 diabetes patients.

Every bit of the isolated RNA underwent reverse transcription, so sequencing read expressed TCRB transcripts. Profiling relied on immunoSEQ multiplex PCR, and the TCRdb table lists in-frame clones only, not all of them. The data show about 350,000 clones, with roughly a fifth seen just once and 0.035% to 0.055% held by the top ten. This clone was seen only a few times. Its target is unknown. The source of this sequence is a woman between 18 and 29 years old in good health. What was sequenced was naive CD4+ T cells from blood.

CDR3 sequence (DNA): TGTGCCACCAGCCTCCGGTTTGAGGAGACCCAGTACTTC. It encodes CATSLRFEETQYF. V gene TRBV15 combines with J gene TRBJ2-5, with D uncertain. CDR1 and CDR2 (germline): LNHNV, YYDKDF (reference sequence). Trimming shortened V by 5 bases and J by 5 bases, and 12 bases separated the two germline ends. The length of the CDR3 is 13 residues.